The rows below give T cell receptor beta chains drawn from one sample of a study of HIV-infected patients and healthy controls. TCRdb redid the calling of the 5' RACE reads with MiXCR, one entry per CDR3 protein. The sample yields around 3,400 distinct CDR3 sequences, roughly 21% seen once. The material sequenced was blood, taken before antiretroviral therapy. The receptor source for this set is an adult with HIV infection. Each CDR3 is given with its conserved first and last residue.

>TRBJ2-7|TRBV6-2/TRBV6-3
CASSYSPTGTGGPEQYF
>TRBJ2-5|TRBV20-1
CSALAGGRYLETQYF
>TRBJ1-1|TRBV7-9
CASRVGQGTMNTEAFF
>TRBJ1-5|TRBV12-3/TRBV12-4
CASSSGEQPQHF
>TRBJ2-3|TRBV7-6
CASSLALLAGGHTDTQYF
>TRBJ2-1|TRBV29-1
CSVADGESSYNEQFF
>TRBJ2-3|TRBV5-4
CASSLIVSGTGTDTQYF
>TRBJ2-1|TRBV12-3/TRBV12-4
CASSLGRGGINEQLF
>TRBJ2-2|TRBV6-1
CASSEDYRRLGELFF
>TRBJ1-6|TRBV4-2
CASSQDRQGNSPLHF
>TRBJ2-3|TRBV11-2
CASSPRDGMRRTDTQYF
>TRBJ2-7|TRBV3-1
CASSPTGTGRYEQYF
>TRBJ1-4|TRBV12-3/TRBV12-4
CASSYGFVQKLFF
>TRBJ2-5|TRBV29-1
CSVEDQQEETQYF
>TRBJ1-3|TRBV20-1
CSARESTRGSGNTIYF
>TRBJ2-3|TRBV27
CASSLSLGGPTDTQYF
>TRBJ1-6|TRBV20-1
CSARDPRRGSPLHF
>TRBJ2-6|TRBV18
CASSDRGSLAGANVLTF
>TRBJ1-2|TRBV6-5
CASSQQGSGTYGYTF
>TRBJ2-1|TRBV6-5
CASSYDPARVGEQFF
>TRBJ1-1|TRBV6-5
CASSYQGSSEAFF
>TRBJ2-1|TRBV6-1
CASSEGVGTGGPDEQFF
>TRBJ2-2|TRBV7-2
CASKLTVGQNTGELFF
>TRBJ1-5|TRBV15
CATSVDRDQPQHF
>TRBJ2-3|TRBV6-5
CASSYSRVAGGPLDTQYF
>TRBJ2-7|TRBV5-1
CASSETATPGEQYF
>TRBJ1-1|TRBV27
CASSLTAGGGWTEAFF
>TRBJ2-3|TRBV5-1
CASSVLAGSDTQYF
>TRBJ1-5|TRBV27
CASSLAGSNQPQHF
>TRBJ2-3|TRBV7-6
CASSFSGGEADTQYF
>TRBJ2-7|TRBV18
CASSSGYEQYF
>TRBJ1-2|TRBV7-9
CASRMIWTGGNYGYTF
>TRBJ2-5|TRBV4-3
CASSQEGTGGGQETQYF
>TRBJ1-4|TRBV20-1
CSAKGRAEKLFF
>TRBJ2-3|TRBV7-9
CASSSVGLAGAYTQYF
>TRBJ2-4|TRBV19
CASSEGQAEFDIQYF
>TRBJ2-7|TRBV4-2
CASSQDPAGVSYEQYF
>TRBJ1-5|TRBV15
CATTREGDQPQHF
>TRBJ2-1|TRBV7-3
CASSLSGAPGGEQFF
>TRBJ2-1|TRBV12-3/TRBV12-4
CASSLGGWGQFF
>TRBJ2-7|TRBV9
CASSIGDGDYEQYF
>TRBJ1-2|TRBV19
CARDREEEDYGYTF
>TRBJ1-1|TRBV18
CASSQGQRNTEAFF
>TRBJ1-1|TRBV19
CASSISPDMNTEAFF
>TRBJ2-2|TRBV9
CASSVAGTGELFF
>TRBJ1-1|TRBV7-8
CASSPYRLANTEAFF
>TRBJ1-5|TRBV20-1
CSASSGFSNQPQHF
>TRBJ1-1|TRBV19
CASSIDDSPYTEAFF
>TRBJ2-1|TRBV10-3
CAISERSDQGNEQFF
>TRBJ2-7|TRBV18
CASSPGQGAEQYF
>TRBJ1-5|TRBV27
CARSFGPIQPQHF
>TRBJ2-6|TRBV5-6
CASSLAVQSSGANVLTF
>TRBJ2-3|TRBV4-1
CASSQPIGLDADTQYF
>TRBJ2-2|TRBV20-1
CSASPGLAGGTGELFF